Detailed here is one T cell receptor beta chain. Recovered participants had two consecutive negative NP/OP PCR tests, healthcare professional clearance, or symptom resolution. The sample is drawn from a study of blood T cell repertoires in COVID-19. On the study more broadly: Material from acute and convalescent COVID-19 was sourced from the United States, Italy and Spain. The analysed material was cDNA or gDNA that came from T cells, B-cell-depleted T cells, or PBMCs.

Original data processing: The authors estimated nucleated cell counts from reference gene primer amplification. Assay: immunoSEQ multiplex PCR; the TCRdb copy retains only in-frame clones and omits some. V and J calls and clone size are given by that table; D and trimming were obtained from the DNA. This sample has 250,000 to 300,000 clones, with 75% to 90% found just once. The specimen was PBMCs or T cells enriched from blood (not recorded which). The clonotype originates from a man aged 40-50 years who had recovered from COVID-19.

Written as DNA, the CDR3 is TGTGCCAGCAGCCCGCCGTCTAGCGGGGGAGTACGTGAGCAGTTCTTC. This encodes CASSPPSSGGVREQFF. This sequence joins TRBV7-9 and TRBJ2-1; TRBD2 matches at 10 bases. The CDR3 loop spans 16 amino acids. Germline CDR1 is SEHNR and CDR2 is FQNEAQ (reference sequence). The V gene end was trimmed by 5 bases and the J gene end by 9 bases; junction bases not matched to a gene: 13. The full variable domain, with the rest looked up from reference TRBV7-9 and TRBJ2-1, is DTGVSQNPRHKITKRGQNVTFRCDPISEHNRLYWYRQTLGQGPEFLTYFQNEAQLEKSRLLSDRFSAERPKGSFSTLEIQRTEQGDSAMYLCASSPPSSGGVREQFFGPGTRLTVL.